These 14 T cell receptor beta chains were sequenced from one sample in a study of T cell responses to AZD1222 COVID-19 vaccine. Method: immunoSEQ multiplex PCR; TCRdb's copy keeps in-frame clones and lacks some. The repertoire consists of roughly 190,000 clones, with approximately 89% occurring once and the leading ten covering approximately 3.7%. Specimen: peripheral blood, collected 28 days after the second AZD1222 dose. The receptors come from an adult who received the AZD1222 COVID-19 vaccine.

The chain is built from TRBV5-1 and TRBJ2-7; TRBD2 aligns across 9 bases. Germline CDR1 SGHRS, CDR2 YFSETQ. The CDR3 spans 15 residues. After removal of 2 bases from V and 3 bases from J, the junction contained 6 bases not matched to a gene. CDR3 in DNA: TGCGCCAGCAGCTTCCGACTAGCGGAGGGCTACGAGCAGTACTTC. Residues: CASSFRLAEGYEQYF.

The gene calls are TRBV7-2 and TRBJ2-1; 10 nucleotides agree with TRBD2. Germline V gene data show CDR1 as SGHTA and CDR2 as FQGNSA. The CDR3 spans 15 residues. Trimming cost V 6 bases and J 7 bases; bases outside gene matches: 9. The CDR3 reads CASRLSSGSSNEQFF. The CDR3 DNA sequence: TGTGCCAGCAGGCTCTCTAGCGGGAGTAGTAATGAGCAGTTCTTC.

The CDR3, as DNA: TGTGCCAGCAGTCCATATCCCTTCGCTGGGGCCAACGTCCTGACTTTC. It yields the protein CASSPYPFAGANVLTF. The chain recombines TRBV28 with TRBJ2-6; unclear D gene. Per germline, CDR1 MDHEN and CDR2 SYDVKM. The CDR3 runs 16 residues. V was pared by 5 bases and J by 2 bases, with 13 bases between.

The chain links TRBV3-1 (or the pseudogene TRBV3-2) to TRBJ1-1; TRBD1 matches 10 bases. CDR1 and CDR2 (germline): LGHDT, YNNKEL (reference sequence). There are 15 residues in the CDR3. After removal of 4 bases from V and 4 bases from J, the junction contained 6 bases not matched to a gene. The CDR3 DNA reads TGTGCCAGCAGCCGACGACAGGGGGCCGGCACTGAAGCTTTCTTT. Its translation: CASSRRQGAGTEAFF.

CDR3 DNA: TGTGCCAGCAGCTTGGACCCGGGACGGGCGCCCCGTACGCAGTATTTT. Translating gives CASSLDPGRAPRTQYF. The chain is built from TRBV5-6 and TRBJ2-3; either TRBD1 or TRBD2 may supply D (5 bases each). V lost 0 bases and J 8 bases, leaving 19 bases between the germline ends. From germline, CDR1 is SGHDT and CDR2 YYEEEE. The CDR3 length is 16 residues.

The V call is TRBV29-1, the J call TRBJ2-7; D might be TRBD1 or TRBD2, each matching 5 bases. V gave up 6 bases and J gave up 3 bases, with 15 bases separating them. The germline V gene has CDR1 SQVTM and CDR2 ANQGSEA. The CDR3 has 13 amino acids. The CDR3 here is CSVPGTALYEQYF. The CDR3 region has the DNA TGCAGCGTCCCCGGGACGGCGCTCTACGAGCAGTACTTC.

The gene calls are TRBV19 and TRBJ1-1, with D maybe TRBD1 (6 bases). The V end was cut by 2 bases, the J end by 3 bases, with 13 bases between. The CDR3 extends over 15 amino acids. The germline CDR1 and CDR2 sequences are LNHDA and SQIVND (reference sequence). The CDR3 coding sequence is TGTGCCAGTAGTATAAGGGGGTATGCGGACACTGAAGCTTTCTTT. It is translated as CASSIRGYADTEAFF.

The J gene is TRBJ2-1, the V gene TRBV4-2, with 9 bases that match TRBD2. J lost 6 bases, V lost 1 base, and 10 bases had no gene match. CDR3 length: 17 amino acids. CDR1 is LGHNA and CDR2 is YNFKEQ in the germline V gene. CDR3 sequence (DNA): TGTGCCAGCAGCCAAGCGGCGGCTAGCGGGACCCTCAATGAGCAGTTCTTC. Translation: CASSQAAASGTLNEQFF.

CDR3 in amino acids: CASSISTGGHQPQHF. CDR3 coding DNA: TGTGCCAGTAGTATATCAACAGGGGGACATCAGCCCCAGCATTTT. The chain carries TRBV19 and TRBJ1-5; 8 bases match TRBD1. Germline trimming cut 2 bases from V and 5 bases from J; bases unmatched to any gene: 5. CDR1 is LNHDA, CDR2 SQIVND, per germline (reference sequence). This CDR3 region has 15 residues.

This chain joins TRBV7-6 and TRBJ2-2, with TRBD2 identical over 12 bases. CDR1 is SGHVS and CDR2 is FNYEAQ in the germline V gene. V lost 4 bases and J lost 2; bases outside the gene matches: 2. The CDR3 contains 16 residues. The CDR3, as DNA: TGTGCCAGCAGCTCTGGACTAGCGGGAAACACCGGGGAGCTGTTTTTT. Encoded protein: CASSSGLAGNTGELFF. The variable domain in full, with the rest retrieved from reference TRBV7-6 and TRBJ2-2, is GAGVSQSPRYKVTKRGQDVALRCDPISGHVSLYWYRQALGQGPEFLTYFNYEAQQDKSGLPNDRFSAERPEGSISTLTIQRTEQRDSAMYRCASSSGLAGNTGELFFGEGSRLTVL.

CDR3 loop: CASSLGGGDPPPAYSNQPQHF. The CDR3 nucleotides read TGTGCCAGCAGTTTGGGAGGGGGGGATCCTCCCCCCGCTTATAGCAATCAGCCCCAGCATTTT. V and J are TRBV28 and TRBJ1-5, with D possibly being TRBD1 (6 bases). V dropped 3 bases and J dropped 0 bases, with 27 bases sitting between them. CDR1 and CDR2 (germline): MDHEN, SYDVKM. This CDR3 has 21 amino acids. The whole variable domain, filled in from reference TRBV28 and TRBJ1-5, reads DVKVTQSSRYLVKRTGEKVFLECVQDMDHENMFWYRQDPGLGLRLIYFSYDVKMKEKGDIPEGYSVSREKKERFSLILESASTNQTSMYLCASSLGGGDPPPAYSNQPQHFGDGTRLSIL.

V and J are TRBV6-5 and TRBJ2-1, with TRBD2 as a possible D gene (6 bases). The germline V gene has CDR1 MNHEY and CDR2 SVGAGI. V gave up 7 bases and J gave up 7 bases, with 17 bases separating them. The CDR3 length is 14 residues. CDR3 loop: CASTWRDMINEQFF. The CDR3, as DNA: TGTGCCAGCACCTGGCGGGATATGATAAATGAGCAGTTCTTC.

V usage is TRBV28 and J usage is TRBJ1-5; the match to TRBD1 covers 7 bases. Looked up from germline, CDR1 is MDHEN and CDR2 is SYDVKM. This CDR3 is 15 amino acids long. With V trimmed by 9 bases and J by 5 bases, 13 bases remained unmatched. The CDR3 DNA sequence: TGTGCCAGTAAAGGGGACAGAGTAGTTGATCAGCCCCAGCATTTT. Translated: CASKGDRVVDQPQHF.

This rearrangement joins TRBV29-1 to TRBJ2-1; the match to TRBD2 covers 9 bases. Trimming took 3 bases from V and 8 from J; bases not matched to a gene: 8. The CDR3 consists of 14 residues. Germline V gene data show CDR1 as SQVTM and CDR2 as ANQGSEA. As DNA, the CDR3 is TGCAGCGTTGATATCGCGGGAGGGCGGGATGAGCAGTTCTTC. It codes for CSVDIAGGRDEQFF.